This entry is about one TCR beta chain. As yet, its antigen is unknown. A read error may explain this, as a much larger clone is one base away. RNA transcripts served as the template for amplifying TCR beta CDR3 regions. The TCR CDR3 first-round RT-PCR relied on the HTBI primer set. One entry per CDR3 protein results from TCRdb running MiXCR on the multiplex PCR reads. Of more than 550,000 distinct CDR3 sequences listed, over 15% are singletons. CDR3 length: 14 residues. This record belongs to a study of T cells in Graves' hyperthyroidism and ophthalmopathy. About the research overall: Peripheral blood was obtained at initial diagnosis, preceding any treatment. General study findings and limits: Most expanded thyroid clonotypes above 0.001 also appeared in blood. Ophthalmopathy could be told apart from stable hyperthyroidism with a 13 V-J model.

Around 10 ml fresh peripheral blood yielded the PBMCs. The rearrangement uses TRBV12-3 or TRBV12-4 and TRBJ1-6; maybe TRBD1 (5 bases). The sequence came from a woman aged 45-65 years with Graves' hyperthyroidism that later progressed to Graves' ophthalmopathy. The sample was blood. CDR3 in amino acids: CAGSLQAANSPLHF. The CDR3 DNA sequence: TGTGCCGGCAGTCTACAGGCGGCGAATTCACCCCTCCACTTT.